One sample yielded the 20 T cell receptor beta chains listed below, sequenced in a study of OX40 agonist ivuxolimab in advanced cancers. Profiled with immunoSEQ multiplex PCR; TCRdb holds only in-frame clones, not every one. The repertoire holds some 66,000 clones, with 85% as singletons. Sequencing used CD4+ or CD8+ T cells sorted from blood, obtained in a trial of the OX40 agonist ivuxolimab. These receptors all come from an adult with an advanced solid tumor such as melanoma, head and neck, liver or kidney cancer.

V usage is TRBV29-1 and J usage is TRBJ2-5, with 7 bases aligning to TRBD1. The J segment lost 4 bases and the V segment lost 7 bases, leaving 9 bases of the junction unmatched. CDR1 SQVTM and CDR2 ANQGSEA come from the germline V gene. This CDR3 is 13 amino acids long. Here the CDR3 reads CSAFEGARETQYF. DNA for the CDR3: TGCAGCGCCTTCGAGGGGGCGCGAGAGACCCAGTACTTC. The full variable domain, with the rest looked up from reference TRBV29-1 and TRBJ2-5, is SAVISQKPSRDICQRGTSLTIQCQVDSQVTMMFWYRQQPGQSLTLIATANQGSEATYESGFVIDKFPISRPNLTFSTLTVSNMSPEDSSIYLCSAFEGARETQYFGPGTRLLVL.

The rearrangement joins TRBV6-5 to TRBJ1-5; D is unresolved. In germline, CDR1 is MNHEY, CDR2 SVGAGI. This CDR3 is 13 amino acids long. Between the trimmed V and J ends, which lost 5 bases and 9 bases, there was a span of 14 bases. The DNA of the CDR3 is TGTGCCAGCAGTGGCGCTGGAGTGCTGCCCCAGCATTTT. This sequence encodes CASSGAGVLPQHF.

The chain carries TRBV7-2 and TRBJ1-5; TRBD1 matches 7 bases. This CDR3 comprises 14 residues. Germline V gives CDR1 SGHTA, CDR2 FQGNSA. The V segment lost 4 bases and the J segment 1 base; nucleotides outside the gene matches: 1. CDR3 sequence (DNA): TGTGCCAGCAGCTCGACAGGGAGCAATCAGCCCCAGCATTTT. Encoded protein: CASSSTGSNQPQHF.

The V and J genes are TRBV2 and TRBJ1-5; tentative D call: TRBD1 (5 bases). Trimming took off 6 bases at V and 3 bases at J, with 12 bases between the two ends. Germline CDR1 and CDR2: SNHLY and FYNNEI. CDR3 length equals 14 residues. CDR3 nucleotides: TGTGCCAGCAGCGCGGAGGGGTACAATCAGCCCCAGCATTTT. This translates into CASSAEGYNQPQHF.

The chain employs TRBV29-1 and TRBJ2-1, with D perhaps TRBD1 (5 bases). There are 13 residues in the CDR3. Per germline, CDR1 SQVTM and CDR2 ANQGSEA. V was trimmed by 4 bases and J by 0 bases, leaving 7 bases between them. This chain's CDR3 is CSVGQSSYNEQFF. Here the CDR3 DNA reads TGCAGCGTTGGACAGAGCTCCTACAATGAGCAGTTCTTC.

This clone has only a few counts. The chain recombines TRBV7-9 with TRBJ1-1, with TRBD1 matching 8 bases. The CDR3 totals 15 residues. J gave up 4 bases and V 2 bases, and 6 bases lay outside the gene matches. Germline assignment: CDR1 SEHNR and CDR2 FQNEAQ (reference sequence). The CDR3 region is CASSLSLDRGTEAFF. CDR3 nucleotide sequence: TGTGCCAGCAGCTTAAGCCTCGACAGGGGCACTGAAGCTTTCTTT.

The J gene is TRBJ1-4, the V gene TRBV7-9; D is unresolved. The V end was cut by 5 bases, the J end by 8 bases, with 15 bases between. Germline lookup yields CDR1 SEHNR and CDR2 FQNEAQ (reference sequence). This CDR3 comprises 14 residues. Written as DNA, the CDR3 is TGTGCCAGCAGCCGGGTGGAGGAAACCGAAAAACTGTTTTTT. Its protein product is CASSRVEETEKLFF. Combining the CDR3 with reference TRBV7-9 and TRBJ1-4 gives the whole variable domain DTGVSQNPRHKITKRGQNVTFRCDPISEHNRLYWYRQTLGQGPEFLTYFQNEAQLEKSRLLSDRFSAERPKGSFSTLEIQRTEQGDSAMYLCASSRVEETEKLFFGSGTQLSVL.

This chain joins TRBV7-2 and TRBJ2-7; 9 bases are shared with TRBD1. Germline loops: CDR1 SGHTA, CDR2 FQGNSA. This CDR3 comprises 16 residues. V was clipped by 2 bases and J by 2 bases; unmatched bases: 7. The CDR3: CASSLSGQGFPYEQYF. CDR3 DNA sequence: TGTGCCAGCAGCTTAAGTGGACAGGGGTTTCCCTACGAGCAGTACTTC.

The chain combines TRBV11-3 with TRBJ2-3; D not certain. V was cut by 0 bases and J by 0 bases, with 7 bases left in between. The CDR3 contains 15 residues. Per the germline V gene, CDR1 is SGHNT and CDR2 is YENEEA. CDR3 sequence reads: CASSLEQYSTDTQYF. The CDR3 nucleotides are TGTGCCAGCAGCTTAGAGCAATACAGCACAGATACGCAGTATTTT. Full variable domain (missing parts from reference TRBV11-3 and TRBJ2-3): EAGVVQSPRYKIIEKKQPVAFWCNPISGHNTLYWYLQNLGQGPELLIRYENEEAVDDSQLPKDRFSAERLKGVDSTLKIQPAELGDSAVYLCASSLEQYSTDTQYFGPGTRLTVL.

This chain links TRBV5-1 with TRBJ2-7; TRBD2 matches 7 bases. This CDR3 region has 16 residues. Looked up from germline, CDR1 is SGHRS and CDR2 is YFSETQ. After removal of 0 bases from V and 0 bases from J, the junction contained 6 bases not matched to a gene. For the CDR3, the DNA is TGCGCCAGCAGCTTGGTGTCCGGGAGGTTCTCCTACGAGCAGTACTTC. This translates into CASSLVSGRFSYEQYF.

V and J are TRBV18 and TRBJ2-3; 9 bases agree with TRBD2. This CDR3 comprises 15 residues. Trimming cost V 2 bases and J 5 bases; bases outside gene matches: 5. Germline CDR1 is KGHSH and CDR2 is LQKENI. The CDR3 here is CASSPVASGVDTQYF. CDR3 nucleotide sequence: TGTGCCAGCTCACCAGTGGCTAGCGGGGTAGATACGCAGTATTTT.

This clone has more than one count but fewer than ten. V and J are TRBV28 and TRBJ1-1; D uncertain. The CDR3 totals 11 residues. Germline V gives CDR1 MDHEN, CDR2 SYDVKM. CDR3 sequence reads: CVAGVNTEAFF. The CDR3 DNA is TGTGTGGCAGGCGTGAACACTGAAGCTTTCTTT.

This clone was picked up a small number of times. The chain links TRBV2 to TRBJ1-5, with D tentatively TRBD1 (5 bases). Per germline, CDR1 SNHLY and CDR2 FYNNEI. Trimming stripped 5 bases from V and 4 bases from J, with 6 bases between. The CDR3 is made up of 12 amino acids. CDR3 in DNA: TGTGCCAGCAGTCGACAGAATCAGCCCCAGCATTTT. It specifies CASSRQNQPQHF.

The CDR3 DNA reads TGTGCCAGCAGTGATTACTCGAGGGGGGAAAAACTGTTTTTT. Its translation is CASSDYSRGEKLFF. The chain recombines TRBV6-1 with TRBJ1-4, with D perhaps matching TRBD1 (6 bases). Germline V lookup: CDR1 MNHNS, CDR2 SASEGT. The CDR3 runs to 14 residues. V was shortened by 3 bases and J by 8 bases, with 13 bases between the two germline ends.

The chain carries TRBV2 and TRBJ2-7, with D unresolved. V lost 6 bases and J 1 base, leaving 13 bases between the germline ends. CDR1 is SNHLY, CDR2 FYNNEI, per germline. The CDR3 covers 14 residues. The CDR3 coding sequence is TGTGCCAGCAGGCCCCGTGGGCATTCCTACGAGCAGTACTTC. Amino acids: CASRPRGHSYEQYF.

As regards this clone: This sample also contains other DNA sequences that code for the same CDR3. The chain employs TRBV4-2 and TRBJ2-7; weak D call: TRBD2 (6 bases). The CDR3 is 15 amino acids. Per germline, CDR1 LGHNA and CDR2 YNFKEQ. With 0 bases removed from V and 7 bases from J, the gap between germline ends came to 16 bases. Here the CDR3 reads CASSQDRGTRPEQYF. The CDR3 DNA reads as TGTGCCAGCAGCCAAGATCGGGGGACGCGGCCTGAGCAGTACTTC.

V is TRBV5-1 and J is TRBJ2-3; TRBD2 matches 9 bases. This CDR3 region has 15 residues. V lost 3 bases and J lost 6; bases outside the gene matches: 8. Germline V gene data show CDR1 as SGHRS and CDR2 as YFSETQ. This CDR3 is CASSSSGTGGDTQYF. CDR3 bases: TGCGCCAGCAGCTCTAGCGGGACCGGGGGGGATACGCAGTATTTT.

The gene calls are TRBV5-6 and TRBJ1-4; TRBD1 matches 11 bases. CDR3 length: 15 amino acids. Looked up from germline, CDR1 is SGHDT and CDR2 is YYEEEE. V shed 0 bases, J shed 7 bases, and the junction held 2 bases outside the gene matches. CDR3 coding DNA: TGTGCCAGCAGCTTGGCCGGGACAGGGGGTGAAAAACTGTTTTTT. Its translation: CASSLAGTGGEKLFF.

This clone is a singleton in its sample. This sequence joins TRBV6-6 and TRBJ2-3; perhaps TRBD1 as D (6 bases). CDR3 length equals 15 residues. From germline, CDR1 is MNHNY and CDR2 SVGAGI (reference sequence). Deletions cut 6 bases from V and 1 base from J, with 14 bases between. The CDR3 DNA is TGTGCCAGCAGCCAACAGGGTTTTCGCACAGATACGCAGTATTTT. Translating gives CASSQQGFRTDTQYF.

The chain employs TRBV7-2 and TRBJ2-1; 8 bases are shared with TRBD2. Per the germline V gene, CDR1 is SGHTA and CDR2 is FQGNSA. J was trimmed by 14 bases and V by 4 bases; bases with no gene match: 7. The CDR3 contains 12 residues. The CDR3 is CASSYSGREKFF. DNA of the CDR3: TGTGCCAGCAGCTACAGCGGGAGAGAGAAGTTCTTC.